The 15 T cell receptor beta chains listed next were all sequenced from one sample in a study of T cell changes during pregnancy in multiple sclerosis. Some clones are missing from TCRdb's copy, which holds only in-frame ones; the method was immunoSEQ multiplex PCR. The data contain about 71,000 clones, roughly 92% of them singletons. The sample consisted of peripheral blood, taken in the third trimester of pregnancy. These receptors were obtained from a female donor with multiple sclerosis, enrolled in a pregnancy study.

V and J are TRBV28 and TRBJ1-1; 7 bases agree with TRBD1. Germline trimming cut 7 bases from V and 4 bases from J; bases unmatched to any gene: 6. CDR3 length equals 13 residues. Germline CDR1 MDHEN, CDR2 SYDVKM. CDR3 region: CASTPQGSTEAFF. The DNA of the CDR3 is TGTGCCAGCACCCCACAGGGGAGCACTGAAGCTTTCTTT.

The chain has TRBV2 and TRBJ1-5, with TRBD1 identical over 9 bases. The V gene's germline CDR1 is SNHLY and CDR2 FYNNEI. The CDR3 runs to 15 residues. Trimming removed 8 bases from V and 1 base from J; junction bases left unmatched: 6. This chain's CDR3 is CASGGTGFSNQPQHF. CDR3 nucleotide sequence: TGTGCCAGCGGGGGGACAGGGTTCAGCAATCAGCCCCAGCATTTT.

This clone was seen a single time. The chain combines TRBV27 with TRBJ1-2; 8 nucleotides agree with TRBD1. This CDR3 region has 13 residues. The trim removed 5 bases at V and 7 bases at J, leaving 6 bases unmatched. The germline V gene has CDR1 MNHEY and CDR2 SMNVEV (reference sequence). The CDR3 region is CASSPTTGVGYTF. The DNA for the CDR3 is TGTGCCAGCAGTCCCACGACAGGGGTTGGCTACACCTTC.

The chain uses TRBV4-2 and TRBJ2-7; D possibly corresponds to TRBD1 (5 bases). V lost 1 base to trimming and J lost 5 bases, with 12 bases between them. Germline loops: CDR1 LGHNA, CDR2 YNFKEQ. The CDR3 runs 14 residues. The chain's CDR3 is CASSQVRTTDEQYF. CDR3 coding DNA: TGTGCCAGCAGCCAAGTAAGGACAACGGACGAGCAGTACTTC.

The chain uses TRBV7-3 and TRBJ2-2, with TRBD2 matching over 8 bases. This CDR3 has 16 amino acids. The V segment lost 1 base and the J segment 1 base; nucleotides outside the gene matches: 2. CDR1 SGHTA and CDR2 FQGTGA come from the germline V gene. Here the CDR3 DNA reads TGTGCCAGCAGCTTAAAGCGGGGGCTGAACACCGGGGAGCTGTTTTTT. Its protein product is CASSLKRGLNTGELFF.

This chain connects TRBV2 to TRBJ2-7, with a possible D match to TRBD1 (6 bases). Trimming took 10 bases from V and 3 from J, leaving 10 bases between them. The CDR3 consists of 11 residues. From germline, CDR1 is SNHLY and CDR2 FYNNEI. The CDR3 sequence is CAKQGHYEQYF. The DNA for the CDR3 is TGTGCCAAACAGGGCCACTACGAGCAGTACTTC.

This chain connects TRBV30 to TRBJ2-1; no clear D gene. The CDR3 is 13 amino acids. The germline V gene has CDR1 GTSNPN and CDR2 SVGIG (reference sequence). Deletions cut 5 bases from V and 6 bases from J, with 14 bases between. CDR3 loop: CAWETGSGNEQFF. The DNA of the CDR3 is TGTGCCTGGGAGACCGGGTCGGGCAATGAGCAGTTCTTC.

The V gene is TRBV5-1, the J gene TRBJ1-5; possible D gene TRBD1, 5 bases. The V and J ends lost 0 bases and 6 bases respectively, with 10 bases between them. CDR3 length: 14 amino acids. The germline gives CDR1 SGHRS, CDR2 YFSETQ. The CDR3 nucleotides are TGCGCCAGCAGCTTGGAGGGGATTTCTCAGCCCCAGCATTTT. This sequence encodes CASSLEGISQPQHF.

The V and J genes are TRBV6-1 and TRBJ1-5, with unresolved D. Looked up from germline, CDR1 is MNHNS and CDR2 is SASEGT. The CDR3 loop spans 13 amino acids. V lost 4 bases, J lost 7 bases, and 11 bases lay in between. This CDR3 is CASSGNSLQPQHF. CDR3 in DNA: TGTGCCAGCAGTGGGAACAGTCTACAGCCCCAGCATTTT.

The sample holds one count of this clone. The chain employs TRBV28 and TRBJ1-5; possibly TRBD1 for D (6 bases). The length of the CDR3 is 14 residues. Germline V CDR1 and CDR2: MDHEN, SYDVKM. Deletions cut 6 bases from V and 6 bases from J, with 15 bases between. CDR3 sequence (DNA): TGTGCCAGCAGCATCGGACAGTTCGTTCAGCCCCAGCATTTT. This encodes CASSIGQFVQPQHF.

The V and J genes are TRBV27 and TRBJ1-1; 7 nucleotides agree with TRBD1. The germline CDR1 and CDR2 sequences are MNHEY and SMNVEV (reference sequence). V gave up 0 bases and J gave up 0 bases; unmatched junction bases: 4. This CDR3 comprises 16 residues. The CDR3 sequence: CASSLSRTGLNTEAFF. In DNA, the CDR3 is TGTGCCAGCAGTTTATCCCGGACAGGTCTGAACACTGAAGCTTTCTTT.

The chain combines TRBV19 with TRBJ2-1, with D perhaps TRBD2 (6 bases). The CDR3 spans 15 residues. Germline V gene lookup returns CDR1 LNHDA and CDR2 SQIVND (reference sequence). V shed 1 base and J shed 10 bases, with 17 bases lying between them. In nucleotides, the CDR3 is TGTGCCAGTAGTATAGTTGGTGGGAGGAACGGGGAGCAGTTCTTC. Its translation is CASSIVGGRNGEQFF. Full variable domain (missing parts from reference TRBV19 and TRBJ2-1): DGGITQSPKYLFRKEGQNVTLSCEQNLNHDAMYWYRQDPGQGLRLIYYSQIVNDFQKGDIAEGYSVSREKKESFPLTVTSAQKNPTAFYLCASSIVGGRNGEQFFGPGTRLTVL.

The chain carries TRBV5-1 and TRBJ1-2; 12 bases are a match to TRBD1. Germline CDR1 SGHRS, CDR2 YFSETQ. With V trimmed by 7 bases and J by 6 bases, 7 bases remained unmatched. This CDR3 contains 14 residues. The CDR3 is CASGPGQGADGYTF. The CDR3 DNA reads TGCGCCAGCGGGCCGGGACAGGGGGCCGATGGCTACACCTTC.

This clone was counted once. The gene calls are TRBV5-1 and TRBJ1-6; TRBD1 agrees at 7 bases. The V gene end was trimmed by 3 bases and the J gene end by 5 bases; junction bases not matched to a gene: 2. Per germline, CDR1 SGHRS and CDR2 YFSETQ. The CDR3 has 14 amino acids. The CDR3 DNA sequence: TGCGCCAGCAGCTCCGGACAGGATAATTCACCCCTCCACTTT. Translation: CASSSGQDNSPLHF.

V and J are TRBV7-6 and TRBJ2-7; D is unresolved. From germline, CDR1 is SGHVS and CDR2 FNYEAQ. This CDR3 spans 15 amino acids. With 2 bases removed from V and 0 bases from J, the gap between germline ends came to 11 bases. The CDR3 protein is CASSLYEDFSYEQYF. The CDR3 DNA follows: TGTGCCAGCAGCTTATATGAGGATTTCTCCTACGAGCAGTACTTC.